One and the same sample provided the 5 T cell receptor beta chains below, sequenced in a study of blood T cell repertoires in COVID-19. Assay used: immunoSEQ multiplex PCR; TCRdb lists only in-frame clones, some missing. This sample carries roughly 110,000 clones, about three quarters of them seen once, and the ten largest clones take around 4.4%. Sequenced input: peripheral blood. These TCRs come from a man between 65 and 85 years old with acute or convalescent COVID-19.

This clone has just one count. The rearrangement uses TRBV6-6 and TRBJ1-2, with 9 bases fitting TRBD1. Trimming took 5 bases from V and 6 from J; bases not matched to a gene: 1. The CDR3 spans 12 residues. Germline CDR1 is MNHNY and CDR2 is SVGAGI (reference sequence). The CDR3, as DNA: TGTGCCAGCAGTACAGGGGGCCATGGCTACACCTTC. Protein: CASSTGGHGYTF.

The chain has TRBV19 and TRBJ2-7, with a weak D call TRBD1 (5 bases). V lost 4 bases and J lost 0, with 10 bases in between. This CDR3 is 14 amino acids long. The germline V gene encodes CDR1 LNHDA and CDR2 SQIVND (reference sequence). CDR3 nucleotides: TGTGCCAGTAGTAGCAGGGCACCCTCCTACGAGCAGTACTTC. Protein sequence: CASSSRAPSYEQYF.

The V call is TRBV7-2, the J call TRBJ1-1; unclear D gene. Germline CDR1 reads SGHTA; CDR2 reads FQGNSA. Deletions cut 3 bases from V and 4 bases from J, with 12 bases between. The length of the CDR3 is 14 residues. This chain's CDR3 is CASSLTKLGTEAFF. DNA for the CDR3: TGTGCCAGCAGCTTGACTAAGCTGGGCACTGAAGCTTTCTTT.

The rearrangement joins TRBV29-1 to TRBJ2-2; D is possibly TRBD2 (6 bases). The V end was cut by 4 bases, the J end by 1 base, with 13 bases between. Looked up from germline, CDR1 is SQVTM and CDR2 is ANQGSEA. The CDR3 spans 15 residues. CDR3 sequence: CSVVRLEGNTGELFF. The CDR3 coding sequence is TGCAGCGTTGTAAGGTTGGAGGGGAACACCGGGGAGCTGTTTTTT.

The DNA of the CDR3 is TGTGCCAGCTCCCCGGGACAGGCCTCCTATGGCTACACCTTC. Amino acids: CASSPGQASYGYTF. This chain connects TRBV18 to TRBJ1-2; 8 bases line up with TRBD1. This CDR3 has 14 residues. The V gene's germline CDR1 is KGHSH and CDR2 LQKENI. Trimming removed 6 bases from V and 4 bases from J; junction bases left unmatched: 7. The complete variable domain, with remaining parts taken from reference TRBV18 and TRBJ1-2, reads NAGVMQNPRHLVRRRGQEARLRCSPMKGHSHVYWYRQLPEEGLKFMVYLQKENIIDESGMPKERFSAEFPKEGPSILRIQQVVRGDSAAYFCASSPGQASYGYTFGSGTRLTVV.